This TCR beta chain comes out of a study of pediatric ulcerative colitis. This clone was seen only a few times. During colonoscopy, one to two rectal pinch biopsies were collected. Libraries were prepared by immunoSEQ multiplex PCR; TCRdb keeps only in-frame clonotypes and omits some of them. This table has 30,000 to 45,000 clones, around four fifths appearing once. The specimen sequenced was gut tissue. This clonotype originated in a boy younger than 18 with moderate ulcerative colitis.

In DNA form, the CDR3 reads TGTGCCAGCAGCTTAGCGAGTGGGGCCAACGTCCTGACTTTC. Its translation is CASSLASGANVLTF. The rearrangement links TRBV7-8 to TRBJ2-6; no clear D. V was pared by 0 bases and J by 3 bases, with 3 bases between. Germline lookup yields CDR1 SGHVS and CDR2 FQNEAQ. The CDR3 runs to 14 residues.